This is a list of T cell receptor beta chains from one sample in a study of shared clonotypes between healthy human individuals. Some clones are missing from TCRdb's copy, which holds only in-frame ones; the method was immunoSEQ multiplex PCR. The sample records fewer than 1.6 million clones, 98% being singletons. Specimen: naive CD4+ T cells sorted from blood. These receptor sequences come from a man younger than 45 in good health. Both conserved end residues are part of each CDR3. D genes are given only for firm matches. Clone size is stated in some rows and not others, as once, few, many or a class when expanded.

NA | TRBJ2-7 | NA | TRBV7-9 | CASSLQTGSEQYF | TGTGCCAGCAGCTTACAAACAGGTTCTGAGCAGTACTTC
NA | TRBJ2-7 | NA | TRBV9 | CASSVATGPGYEQYF | TGTGCCAGCAGCGTAGCTACAGGGCCAGGCTACGAGCAGTACTTC
NA | TRBJ2-7 | NA | TRBV9 | CASSLRDHSYEQYF | TGTGCCAGCAGCCTCCGGGACCACTCCTACGAGCAGTACTTC
NA | TRBJ1-1 | NA | TRBV28 | CASSLYPRGNTEAFF | TGTGCCAGCAGTTTATACCCGCGGGGGAACACTGAAGCTTTCTTT
NA | TRBJ1-4 | NA | TRBV7-9 | CASSRTEEKLFF | TGTGCCAGCAGCCGTACGGAGGAAAAACTGTTTTTT
NA | TRBJ1-3 | NA | TRBV5-1 | CASSRGAGPYSGNTIYF | TGCGCCAGCAGCAGGGGGGCAGGGCCCTACTCTGGAAACACCATATATTTT
NA | TRBJ2-3 | NA | TRBV5-6 | CASSLIPKGTDTQYF | TGTGCCAGCAGCTTAATCCCCAAGGGTACAGATACGCAGTATTTT
NA | TRBJ2-7 | NA | TRBV13 | CASSLRGYEQYF | TGTGCCAGCAGCTTACGGGGCTACGAGCAGTACTTC
NA | TRBJ2-7 | NA | TRBV28 | CASRETGLFYEQYF | TGTGCCAGCAGGGAGACGGGGCTCTTCTACGAGCAGTACTTC
NA | TRBJ2-7 | NA | TRBV18 | CASSSRPGPHEQYF | TGTGCCAGCTCTTCCCGACCGGGTCCGCACGAGCAGTACTTC
TRBD2 | TRBJ2-3 | NA | TRBV5-1 | CASRRDYTDTQYF | TGCGCCAGCAGAAGGGACTACACAGATACGCAGTATTTT
TRBD2 | TRBJ2-3 | NA | TRBV11-2 | CASSPGLAGPTDTQYF | TGTGCCAGCAGCCCCGGACTAGCGGGGCCCACAGATACGCAGTATTTT
NA | TRBJ2-6 | NA | TRBV7-2 | CASSLDGSGANVLTF | TGTGCCAGCAGCTTGGATGGCTCTGGGGCCAACGTCCTGACTTTC
NA | TRBJ1-1 | NA | TRBV4-3 | CASSQGRQGLNTEAFF | TGCGCCAGCAGCCAAGGGAGGCAGGGGCTAAACACTGAAGCTTTCTTT
TRBD2 | TRBJ2-7 | NA | TRBV28 | CASLAGGPYEQYF | TGTGCCAGCCTGGCGGGAGGGCCCTACGAGCAGTACTTC
TRBD1 | TRBJ1-2 | NA | TRBV28 | CASSLGVVRGRDFYGYTF | TGTGCCAGCAGTTTAGGGGTGGTCAGGGGGCGCGATTTCTATGGCTACACCTTC
NA | TRBJ2-1 | NA | TRBV19 | CASSPSTFMGGNEQFF | TGTGCCAGTAGCCCCTCGACTTTTATGGGGGGCAATGAGCAGTTCTTC
TRBD1 | TRBJ1-2 | NA | TRBV5-4 | CASSDGTGTYGYTF | TGTGCCAGCAGCGACGGGACAGGGACCTATGGCTACACCTTC
TRBD2 | TRBJ2-5 | NA | TRBV7-9 | CASSLAASGYQETQYF | TGTGCCAGCAGCTTAGCGGCTAGCGGGTACCAAGAGACCCAGTACTTC
NA | TRBJ2-3 | NA | TRBV11-2 | CASSLVAGYKDSDTQYF | TGTGCCAGCAGCTTAGTGGCAGGCTACAAGGATTCGGATACGCAGTATTTT
TRBD1 | TRBJ2-5 | NA | TRBV9 | CASSPTTGMVGETQYF | TGTGCCAGCAGCCCGACGACAGGGATGGTCGGAGAGACCCAGTACTTC
NA | TRBJ2-3 | NA | TRBV29-1 | CSMSHGPGGTDTQYF | TGCAGCATGTCCCACGGCCCGGGGGGCACAGATACGCAGTATTTT
NA | TRBJ2-5 | NA | TRBV30 | CASAGFQETQYF | TGTGCCAGCGCAGGGTTCCAAGAGACCCAGTACTTC
TRBD1 | TRBJ2-1 | once | TRBV5-1 | CASRSLTGGYEQFF | TGCGCCAGCAGGTCGTTGACAGGGGGGTATGAGCAGTTCTTC
NA | TRBJ2-1 | NA | TRBV5-1 | CASSLGGRMNEQFF | TGCGCCAGCAGCTTGGGGGGACGTATGAATGAGCAGTTCTTC
TRBD1 | TRBJ1-5 | NA | TRBV2 | CASSERTGINQPQHF | TGTGCCAGCAGTGAACGGACAGGGATCAATCAGCCCCAGCATTTT
NA | TRBJ1-1 | NA | TRBV9 | CASSPGPRRDTEAFF | TGTGCCAGCAGCCCAGGGCCGAGGCGAGACACTGAAGCTTTCTTT
NA | TRBJ1-5 | NA | TRBV9 | CASSVGQGPNQPQHF | TGTGCCAGCAGCGTAGGGCAGGGACCAAATCAGCCCCAGCATTTT
TRBD1 | TRBJ1-3 | NA | TRBV18 | CASSAIPDRASRGNTIYF | TGTGCCAGCTCCGCTATACCGGACAGGGCGAGTCGAGGAAACACCATATATTTT
NA | TRBJ2-5 | NA | TRBV29-1 | CSVMEGGETQYF | TGCAGCGTTATGGAGGGAGGAGAGACCCAGTACTTC
NA | TRBJ2-1 | NA | TRBV9 | CASSVATGSYNEQFF | TGTGCCAGCAGCGTAGCAACGGGGTCCTACAATGAGCAGTTCTTC
NA | TRBJ2-3 | NA | TRBV7-9 | CASSYRDSYTDTQYF | TGTGCCAGCAGCTACAGAGACAGCTACACAGATACGCAGTATTTT
NA | TRBJ2-2 | NA | TRBV5-1 | CASSLRERTGELFF | TGCGCCAGCAGCTTACGGGAGAGGACCGGGGAGCTGTTTTTT
TRBD1 | TRBJ2-3 | NA | TRBV28 | CASSLLTGGKDTQYF | TGTGCCAGCAGTTTACTGACAGGGGGTAAAGATACGCAGTATTTT
NA | TRBJ1-1 | NA | TRBV28 | CASSLRTADAEAFF | TGTGCCAGCAGTCTCCGGACCGCTGACGCTGAAGCTTTCTTT
NA | TRBJ1-1 | NA | TRBV18 | CASSPGGSVNTEAFF | TGTGCCAGCTCGCCCGGGGGCAGCGTGAACACTGAAGCTTTCTTT
NA | TRBJ1-1 | NA | TRBV6-5 | CASSFRPTGRTEAFF | TGTGCCAGCAGTTTCCGACCCACAGGGCGAACTGAAGCTTTCTTT
NA | TRBJ2-1 | NA | TRBV10-3 | CAISVNNEQFF | TGTGCCATCAGTGTTAACAATGAGCAGTTCTTC
TRBD2 | TRBJ2-5 | NA | TRBV27 | CASSSRLAGPLDQETQYF | TGTGCCAGCAGTTCGAGACTAGCGGGACCCCTCGACCAAGAGACCCAGTACTTC
NA | TRBJ1-5 | NA | TRBV28 | CASRQRGIWESNQPQHF | TGTGCCAGCAGGCAAAGGGGGATTTGGGAGAGCAATCAGCCCCAGCATTTT
TRBD1 | TRBJ2-7 | NA | TRBV5-3 | CARSAGQGPEEQYF | TGTGCCAGAAGCGCGGGACAGGGGCCTGAGGAGCAGTACTTC
NA | TRBJ1-2 | NA | TRBV7-9 | CASSLGSLGYGYTF | TGTGCCAGCAGCTTAGGATCATTAGGCTATGGCTACACCTTC